This record concerns one T cell receptor (beta chain) sequence. Its antigen is not identified. This record belongs to a study of blood T cells in healthy people across ages. Study outcomes and limitations: Any conclusive comparison of naive versus antigen-experienced cells was prevented by using unsorted PBMCs. Per million T cells, the diversity of TCR beta decreased roughly linearly as age advanced.

The CDR3 extends over 19 amino acids. Germline values: CDR1 DFQATT, CDR2 SNEGSKA (reference sequence). Trimming at V came to 6 bases and at J to 3 bases, leaving 18 bases not matched to a gene. Per sample, at least 5 micrograms of total RNA were extracted. A second 7 to 11 cycle PCR used barcoded and J-beta primers. Each cDNA molecule carried a tag from a template-switch adaptor that contained 12 random nucleotides. TCRdb passed the 5' RACE reads through MiXCR, listing each CDR3 protein once. The sample lists 730,000 or so distinct CDR3 sequences, 35% to 50% occurring once. The source is an older man in good health. Material for sequencing was blood. The chain employs TRBV20-1 and TRBJ2-1; TRBD2 matches at 12 bases. The CDR3 is CSATTYVGLAGTIYNEQFF. CDR3 nucleotides: TGCAGTGCAACTACCTACGTAGGACTAGCGGGGACTATCTACAATGAGCAGTTCTTC.